This record covers a single T cell receptor (beta chain). The data are from a study of T cell responses to AZD1222 COVID-19 vaccine. V was pared by 5 bases and J by 4 bases, with 8 bases of the junction left unmatched. This CDR3 is 16 amino acids long. Germline lookup yields CDR1 ENHRY and CDR2 SYGVKD. Profiled with immunoSEQ multiplex PCR; TCRdb holds only in-frame clones, not every one. The profile shows about 140,000 clones, approximately 90% of them singletons. This material consisted of peripheral blood, taken on day 0 of AZD1222 vaccination. The J gene is TRBJ2-2, the V gene TRBV10-3, with 9 bases identical to TRBD1. The receptor's source is an adult in good health. CDR3 nucleotide sequence: TGTGCCATCAGTAACACCGGGACAGGGTTCACCGGGGAGCTGTTTTTT. As protein: CAISNTGTGFTGELFF.